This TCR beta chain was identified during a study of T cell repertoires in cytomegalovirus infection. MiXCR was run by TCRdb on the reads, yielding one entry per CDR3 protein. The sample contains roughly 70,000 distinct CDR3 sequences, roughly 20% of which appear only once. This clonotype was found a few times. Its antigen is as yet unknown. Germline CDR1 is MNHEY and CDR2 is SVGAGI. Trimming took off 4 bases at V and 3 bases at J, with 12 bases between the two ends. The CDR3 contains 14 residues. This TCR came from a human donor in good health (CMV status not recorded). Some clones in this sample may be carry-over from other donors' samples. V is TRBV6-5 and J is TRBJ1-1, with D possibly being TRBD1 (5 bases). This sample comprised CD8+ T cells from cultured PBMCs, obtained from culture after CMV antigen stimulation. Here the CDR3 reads CASSSWQGDTEAFF. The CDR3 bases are TGTGCCAGCAGTTCCTGGCAGGGAGACACTGAAGCTTTCTTT.